The T cell receptor beta chain under discussion was sequenced for a study of control samples from healthy donors and cancer patients. There are 15 residues in the CDR3. Sequencing was performed with immunoSEQ multiplex PCR; in TCRdb, only in-frame clones are kept and a portion is missing. The sample yields 85,000 to 90,000 clones, more than 70% seen once. This TCR was sampled from a woman in her forties in good health. This rearrangement joins TRBV21-1 to TRBJ1-1. TRBV21-1 is assigned pseudogene status. The specimen was blood. The CDR3 loop reads CASSNNPEVNTEAFF. The CDR3 coding sequence is TGTGCCAGCAGCAACAACCCGGAAGTGAACACTGAAGCTTTCTTT.